These 14 T cell receptor beta chains originate from one sample sequenced in a study of blood T cell repertoires in COVID-19. Profiled with immunoSEQ multiplex PCR; TCRdb holds only in-frame clones, not every one. The sample shows roughly 110,000 clones, roughly 80% of them seen only once. Sequencing was done on a sample of peripheral blood. The receptors derive from a man aged 45 to 65 with acute or convalescent COVID-19.

This sequence joins TRBV6-1 and TRBJ2-7; D call uncertain. This CDR3 is 11 amino acids long. Germline V gene data show CDR1 as MNHNS and CDR2 as SASEGT. Trimming stripped 2 bases from V and 5 bases from J, with 4 bases between. CDR3 residues: CASSELDEQYF. CDR3 in DNA: TGTGCCAGCAGTGAACTTGACGAGCAGTACTTC.

V is TRBV10-3 and J is TRBJ2-3; D is uncertain. Trimming removed 4 bases at V and 5 bases at J, with 7 bases between. The germline gives CDR1 ENHRY, CDR2 SYGVKD. CDR3 length equals 12 residues. CDR3 residues: CAISVEQDTQYF. CDR3 nucleotide sequence: TGTGCCATCAGTGTTGAGCAAGATACGCAGTATTTT.

The chain is built from TRBV6-5 and TRBJ2-1; TRBD1 might be the D (6 bases). The CDR3 loop spans 14 amino acids. V lost 4 bases to trimming and J lost 7 bases, with 14 bases between them. Germline V gene sequence: CDR1 MNHEY, CDR2 SVGAGI. In nucleotides, the CDR3 is TGTGCCAGCAGTTTGCGAGGGGGTGGGAATGAGCAGTTCTTC. Amino acids: CASSLRGGGNEQFF.

The J gene is TRBJ1-3, the V gene TRBV14; 9 bases map to TRBD1. Germline V gene data show CDR1 as SGHDN and CDR2 as FVKESK. The V gene end was trimmed by 10 bases and the J gene end by 4 bases; junction bases not matched to a gene: 2. This CDR3 region has 12 residues. This CDR3 is CATGQGGNTIYF. In DNA, the CDR3 is TGTGCCACGGGACAGGGAGGAAACACCATATATTTT. The full variable domain, in which reference TRBV14 and TRBJ1-3 provide the parts outside the CDR3, is EAGVTQFPSHSVIEKGQTVTLRCDPISGHDNLYWYRRVMGKEIKFLLHFVKESKQDESGMPNNRFLAERTGGTYSTLKVQPAELEDSGVYFCATGQGGNTIYFGEGSWLTVV.

The chain couples TRBV5-1 to TRBJ2-1; D is undetermined. Trimming took off 1 base at V and 5 bases at J, with 10 bases between the two ends. Per germline, CDR1 SGHRS and CDR2 YFSETQ. This CDR3 has 14 residues. Here the CDR3 DNA reads TGCGCCAGCAGCTTGATGGCCGCGGACAATGAGCAGTTCTTC. This translates into CASSLMAADNEQFF.

The genes are TRBV29-1 and TRBJ2-3; D is ambiguous. Deletions cut 7 bases from V and 4 bases from J, with 15 bases between. The CDR3 is made up of 13 amino acids. From germline, CDR1 is SQVTM and CDR2 ANQGSEA. CDR3 nucleotides: TGCAGCGCGAGGCAACAAGCGCCAGATACGCAGTATTTT. Translated: CSARQQAPDTQYF.

The chain recombines TRBV3-1 (or the pseudogene TRBV3-2) with TRBJ2-5; D not certain. V was clipped by 8 bases and J by 1 base, with 8 bases between them. The V gene's germline CDR1 is LGHDT and CDR2 YNNKEL (reference sequence). The CDR3 is 12 amino acids. The CDR3 sequence is CASCRVQETQYF. CDR3 coding DNA: TGTGCCAGCTGTCGCGTCCAAGAGACCCAGTACTTC.

This sequence joins TRBV7-2 and TRBJ1-5; no clear D. The germline V gene has CDR1 SGHTA and CDR2 FQGNSA. This CDR3 has 14 amino acids. V lost 1 base to trimming and J lost 3 bases, with 7 bases between them. CDR3 protein: CASSLGHPNQPQHF. The CDR3 nucleotides are TGTGCCAGCAGCTTAGGGCACCCCAATCAGCCCCAGCATTTT.

The genes are TRBV20-1 and TRBJ1-2; possible D gene TRBD1, 5 bases. V lost 3 bases and J lost 8, with 16 bases in between. Germline V gene data show CDR1 as DFQATT and CDR2 as SNEGSKA (reference sequence). The CDR3 is 13 residues long. The CDR3 spells CSASRGPGAGYTF. CDR3 in DNA: TGCAGTGCTAGTAGGGGTCCAGGTGCCGGCTACACCTTC.

This chain uses TRBV10-3 with TRBJ1-1; D might be TRBD1 (6 bases). The CDR3 runs to 16 residues. V was cut by 8 bases and J by 1 base, with 20 bases left in between. Germline CDR1 reads ENHRY; CDR2 reads SYGVKD. CDR3 residues: CAISAPRGPRNTEAFF. The DNA for the CDR3 is TGTGCCATCTCCGCTCCGCGGGGGCCTAGGAACACTGAAGCTTTCTTT.

The chain recombines TRBV28 with TRBJ1-4, with 7 nucleotides matching TRBD1. V dropped 9 bases and J dropped 8; count of bases not matched to a gene: 9. CDR1 and CDR2 from the germline V gene are MDHEN and SYDVKM. The length of the CDR3 is 13 residues. The CDR3 region has the DNA TGTGCCAGTATGGAGACAGGGTCCGAAAAACTGTTTTTT. It specifies CASMETGSEKLFF.

The chain is built from TRBV24-1 and TRBJ1-2; D unclear. CDR1 is KGHDR, CDR2 SFDVKD, per germline. The V and J ends lost 4 bases and 0 bases respectively, with 8 bases between them. The CDR3 length is 14 residues. CDR3 DNA sequence: TGTGCCACCAGTGAGGCGGGAACTAACTATGGCTACACCTTC. This encodes CATSEAGTNYGYTF.

This clone was seen a single time. This chain uses TRBV3-1 (or the pseudogene TRBV3-2) with TRBJ1-6, with 8 bases lining up with TRBD1. V was clipped by 3 bases and J by 14 bases; unmatched bases: 12. The V gene's germline CDR1 is LGHDT and CDR2 YNNKEL (reference sequence). The CDR3 has 15 residues. In nucleotides, the CDR3 is TGTGCCAGCAGCCAGACTGGACAGGGTTTGATGGCCCTCCACTTT. As protein: CASSQTGQGLMALHF.

V and J are TRBV12-5 and TRBJ1-1, with D possibly matching TRBD1 (5 bases). CDR1 and CDR2 (germline): LGHNT, FRNRAP. Trimming stripped 5 bases from V and 4 bases from J, with 11 bases between. CDR3 size: 13 residues. The CDR3 here is CASGPPGGTEAFF. CDR3 coding DNA: TGTGCTAGTGGTCCCCCCGGGGGCACTGAAGCTTTCTTT.